This entry features one T cell receptor (beta chain) sequence. This entry is derived from a study of blood T cell repertoires in COVID-19. Across the whole study: The cDNA or gDNA used as material had been derived from T cells, B-cell-depleted T cells, or PBMCs.

The authors' processing: The authors estimated nucleated cell counts from reference gene primer amplification. Clones were read by immunoSEQ multiplex PCR, and TCRdb kept only the in-frame ones, dropping some. The V and J calls and clone size are taken from that table; D and trimming were inferred from the DNA. The repertoire consists of 200,000 to 300,000 clones, with 80% to 90% occurring once and the leading ten covering under 4.5%. The CDR3 loop spans 18 amino acids. The germline V gene has CDR1 LGHDT and CDR2 YNNKEL (reference sequence). V shed 6 bases and J shed 4 bases, with 24 bases lying between them.

The source is a man aged 50 to 60 with acute or convalescent COVID-19. This chain links TRBV3-1 (or the pseudogene TRBV3-2) with TRBJ1-4; D gene unclear. The sample comprised peripheral blood. Written as DNA, the CDR3 is TGTGCCAGCAGGAAGGGAGCCAAATCCCCCACAAATAATGAAAAACTGTTTTTT. Protein product: CASRKGAKSPTNNEKLFF.